A single T cell receptor (beta chain) is shown here with its context. What it binds is unknown. The read ends 3 residues shy of where the CDR3 ends; the end is completed using the germline J gene. This specimen belongs to a study of T cells in women clearing cervical HPV infection. In the study overall: Case blood drawn at lesion detection; control blood after infection cleared. Cases' blood sampling followed lesion detection by median about 150 days (90 to 200).

Study-wide results and caveats: Unknown T-cell numbers per sample may underlie the richness differences. Repertoire richness, not evenness, was significantly elevated in CIN3+ cases versus controls.

Only in-frame clones appear in the TCRdb table, and some are missing; sequencing was by immunoSEQ multiplex PCR. The sample has approximately 15,000 clones, and its top ten clones hold roughly 10%. The CDR3 is 13 amino acids. In germline, CDR1 is SEHNR, CDR2 FQNEAQ (reference sequence). This clonotype originated in a woman aged 18 to 75 with a cervical HPV16 infection that either progressed to CIN3+ or cleared (not recorded which). Sequenced input: blood buffy coat. This chain connects TRBV7-9 to TRBJ1-1, with D possibly matching TRBD1 (6 bases). The CDR3 spells CASSLVDQGQAFF. The sequenced part of the CDR3 DNA is TGTGCCAGCAGCTTAGTAGATCAGGGGCAA.